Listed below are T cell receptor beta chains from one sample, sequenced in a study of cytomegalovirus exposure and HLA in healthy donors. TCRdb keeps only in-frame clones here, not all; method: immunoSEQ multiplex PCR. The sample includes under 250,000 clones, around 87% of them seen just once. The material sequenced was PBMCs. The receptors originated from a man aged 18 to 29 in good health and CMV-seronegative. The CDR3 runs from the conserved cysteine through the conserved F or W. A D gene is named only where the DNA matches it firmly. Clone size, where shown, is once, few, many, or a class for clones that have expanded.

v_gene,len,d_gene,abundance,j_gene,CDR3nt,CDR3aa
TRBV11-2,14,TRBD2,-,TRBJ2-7,TGTGCCAGCAGCTCCCCGCGGGGGATCTACGAGCAGTACTTC,CASSSPRGIYEQYF
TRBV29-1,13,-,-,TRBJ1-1,TGCAGCGTTTGGGGGCTGGGTTCCACTGAAGCTTTCTTT,CSVWGLGSTEAFF
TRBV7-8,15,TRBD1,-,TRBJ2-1,TGTGCCAGCAGCGGGGACAGAAGCTCCTACAATGAGCAGTTCTTC,CASSGDRSSYNEQFF
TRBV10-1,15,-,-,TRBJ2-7,TGCGCCAGCGGAGTGAGGTGGGAGAGCCGTTACGAGCAGTACTTC,CASGVRWESRYEQYF
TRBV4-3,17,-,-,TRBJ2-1,TGCGCCAGCAGCCAAGACACGTTGTCGGGGACATACAATGAGCAGTTCTTC,CASSQDTLSGTYNEQFF
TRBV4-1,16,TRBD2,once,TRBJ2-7,TGCGCCAGCAGCCAAGTTTATACAGCGGGGGGCTACGAGCAGTACTTC,CASSQVYTAGGYEQYF
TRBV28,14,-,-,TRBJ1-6,TGTGCCAGCAGTTTCGCGCAGGTGGGCTCACCCCTCCACTTT,CASSFAQVGSPLHF
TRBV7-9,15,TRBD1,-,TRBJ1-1,TGTGCCAGCAGCCGCTGGACAGGTAAGAACACTGAAGCTTTCTTT,CASSRWTGKNTEAFF
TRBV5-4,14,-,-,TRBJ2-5,TGTGCCAGCAGCTTGTCTCCAGGGGCAGAGACCCAGTACTTC,CASSLSPGAETQYF
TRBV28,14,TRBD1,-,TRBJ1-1,TGTGCCAGCAGTTTTCTACAGGGGTTCACTGAAGCTTTCTTT,CASSFLQGFTEAFF
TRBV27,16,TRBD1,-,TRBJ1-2,TGTGCCAGCAGTTTTACAGGAACAGGGGCCGGCTATGGCTACACCTTC,CASSFTGTGAGYGYTF
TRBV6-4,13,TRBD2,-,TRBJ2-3,TGTGCCAGCAGTGAGCCCGCGGGGGGGCGGCAGTATTTT,CASSEPAGGRQYF
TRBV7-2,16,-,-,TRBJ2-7,TGTGCCAGCGCCCGAGGGGGGGGCGGGGGATCTAGCGAGCAGTACTTC,CASARGGGGGSSEQYF
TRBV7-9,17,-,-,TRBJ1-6,TGTGCCAGCAGCTTAGGGGGCCAATACTGGGGGGATTCACCCCTCCACTTT,CASSLGGQYWGDSPLHF
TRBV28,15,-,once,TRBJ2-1,TGTGCCACTCATACCAGACTGGCTAGCTTCGGTGAGCAGTTCTTC,CATHTRLASFGEQFF
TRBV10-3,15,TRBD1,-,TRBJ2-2,TGTGCCATCAGTCCAGGGGGCAAGAACACCGGGGAGCTGTTTTTT,CAISPGGKNTGELFF
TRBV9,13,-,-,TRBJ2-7,TGTGCCAGCAGCCCGGAGACCTCCTACGAGCAGTACTTC,CASSPETSYEQYF
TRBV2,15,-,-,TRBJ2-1,TGTGCCAGCAGTGAAGGCTATCCGGTGAACAATGAGCAGTTCTTC,CASSEGYPVNNEQFF
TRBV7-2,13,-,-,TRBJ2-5,TGTGCCAGCAGCCCGAGGGGGGGGGAGACCCAGTACTTC,CASSPRGGETQYF
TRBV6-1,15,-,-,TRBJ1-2,TGTGCCAGCAGTGAACAGGGGTTCAGAGTTGAGGGCTACACCTTC,CASSEQGFRVEGYTF
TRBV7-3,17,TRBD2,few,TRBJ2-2,TGTGCCAGCAGCTTAAGGGGCCTAGCGGGAGGCCAGGGGGAGCTGTTTTTT,CASSLRGLAGGQGELFF
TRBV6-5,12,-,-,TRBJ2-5,TGTGCCAGCAGTTACCCTTCCGAGACCCAGTACTTC,CASSYPSETQYF
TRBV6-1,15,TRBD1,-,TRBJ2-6,TGTGCCAGCAGTGAAGGGACAGGCACTTCCAACGTCCTGACTTTC,CASSEGTGTSNVLTF
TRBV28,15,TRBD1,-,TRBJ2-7,TGTGCCAGCAGTCCCGGGGGACAGGGAGCAAGGGAGCAGTACTTC,CASSPGGQGAREQYF
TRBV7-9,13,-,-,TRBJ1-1,TGTGCCAGCAGCTGGACGGACTACACTGAAGCTTTCTTT,CASSWTDYTEAFF
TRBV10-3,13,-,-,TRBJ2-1,TGTGCCATCAGTGGAACAGATTACAATGAGCAGTTCTTC,CAISGTDYNEQFF
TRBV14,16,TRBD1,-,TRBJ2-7,TGTGCCAGCAGCCAAGAGCCGGGACAGGGCCCGGACGAGCAGTACTTC,CASSQEPGQGPDEQYF
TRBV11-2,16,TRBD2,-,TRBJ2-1,TGTGCCAGCAGCGTAACTAGCGGAGAGGGCCCCAATGAGCAGTTCTTC,CASSVTSGEGPNEQFF
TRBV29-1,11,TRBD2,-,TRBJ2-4,TGCAGCGTTCTAGCGGTAAGGATTCAGTACTTC,CSVLAVRIQYF
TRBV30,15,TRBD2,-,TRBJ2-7,TGTGCCTGGAGTTCGGGGACTAGCGGTTCCTACGAGCAGTACTTC,CAWSSGTSGSYEQYF
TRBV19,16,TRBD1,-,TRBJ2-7,TGTGCCAGTAGTAGCGGGCCGGGACAGGGGATGGGAGAGCAGTACTTC,CASSSGPGQGMGEQYF
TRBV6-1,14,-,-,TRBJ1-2,TGTGCCAGCAGCGCGGGCGAAGAATATTATGGCTACACCTTC,CASSAGEEYYGYTF
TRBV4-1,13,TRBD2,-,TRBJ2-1,TGCGCCAGCAGCCAAACGGGAGGGAATGAGCAGTTCTTC,CASSQTGGNEQFF
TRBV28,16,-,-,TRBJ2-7,TGTGCCAGCAGTTTAAATCTTCGCCGGAGCTCCTACGAGCAGTACTTC,CASSLNLRRSSYEQYF
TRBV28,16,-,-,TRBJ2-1,TGTGCCAGCAGCCCTCTAGTACTCTCCGCAGACAATGAGCAGTTCTTC,CASSPLVLSADNEQFF
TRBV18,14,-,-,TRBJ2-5,TGTGCCAGCTCACCAGCAATTACAGAAGAGACCCAGTACTTC,CASSPAITEETQYF
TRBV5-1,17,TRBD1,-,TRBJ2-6,TGCGCCAGCAGCTTGGAAGGACAGGGGTCTGGGGCCAACGTCCTGACTTTC,CASSLEGQGSGANVLTF
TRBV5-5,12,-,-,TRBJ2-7,TGTGCCAGCAGCTTGGCCGGTTCCGAGCAGTACTTC,CASSLAGSEQYF
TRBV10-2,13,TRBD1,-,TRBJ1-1,TGCGCCAGCAGTGCAGGGGGTATCACTGAAGCTTTCTTT,CASSAGGITEAFF
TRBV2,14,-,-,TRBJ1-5,TGTGCCAGCAGTCAACAAACAGGGAAGCAGCCCCAGCATTTT,CASSQQTGKQPQHF
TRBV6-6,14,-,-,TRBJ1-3,TGTGCCAGCAGTTCAACAGGGTCTGGAAACACCATATATTTT,CASSSTGSGNTIYF
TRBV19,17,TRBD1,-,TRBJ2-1,TGTGCCAGTAGTATCTCCAGGGTGGGGACAGGGGGTAGGGAGCAGTTCTTC,CASSISRVGTGGREQFF
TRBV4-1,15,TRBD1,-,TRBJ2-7,TGCGCCAGCAGCCGAGGAGGACAGGGGTCCTACGAGCAGTACTTC,CASSRGGQGSYEQYF
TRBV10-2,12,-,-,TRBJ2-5,TGCGCCAGCAGTACAGACCAAGAGACCCAGTACTTC,CASSTDQETQYF
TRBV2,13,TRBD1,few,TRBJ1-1,TGTGCCAGAAATACAGGGGGCGCTTCCCAAGCTTTCTTT,CARNTGGASQAFF
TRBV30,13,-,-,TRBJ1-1,TGTGCCTGGAGTGCCTCAGGCCTAGCGGAAGCTTTCTTT,CAWSASGLAEAFF
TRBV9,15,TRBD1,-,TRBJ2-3,TGTGCCAGCAGCGGATGGACAGGAAACACAGATACGCAGTATTTT,CASSGWTGNTDTQYF
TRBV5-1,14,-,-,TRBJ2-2,TGCGCCAGCCGCATCGGCGGGATTGACGGGGAGCTGTTTTTT,CASRIGGIDGELFF
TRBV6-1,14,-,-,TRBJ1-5,TGTGCCAGCAGTCCCCAGGGGCAGGACCAGCCCCAGCATTTT,CASSPQGQDQPQHF
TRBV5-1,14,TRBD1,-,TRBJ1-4,TGCGCCAGCAGCTTGAGGGGGCGGAGTGAAAAACTGTTTTTT,CASSLRGRSEKLFF
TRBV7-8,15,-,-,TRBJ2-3,TGTGCCAGCAGCCCCCGGGCGGGGTACACAGATACGCAGTATTTT,CASSPRAGYTDTQYF